This T cell receptor beta chain was recorded in a study of technical replicates of blood from a few donors. The data were produced by immunoSEQ multiplex PCR, yet TCRdb's version contains in-frame clones alone and is incomplete. This table has 60,000 to 90,000 clones, approximately 96% appearing once. V lost 3 bases, J lost 6 bases, and 14 bases lay in between. CDR3 length: 13 residues. Germline CDR1 SQVTM, CDR2 ANQGSEA. This sequence joins TRBV29-1 and TRBJ1-1; D is uncertain. Sequenced: T cells isolated from PBMCs. The receptor's source is a human donor in good health. CDR3 bases: TGCAGCGTTGAGAGGGTCAAAAACGCTGAAGCTTTCTTT. This translates into CSVERVKNAEAFF.